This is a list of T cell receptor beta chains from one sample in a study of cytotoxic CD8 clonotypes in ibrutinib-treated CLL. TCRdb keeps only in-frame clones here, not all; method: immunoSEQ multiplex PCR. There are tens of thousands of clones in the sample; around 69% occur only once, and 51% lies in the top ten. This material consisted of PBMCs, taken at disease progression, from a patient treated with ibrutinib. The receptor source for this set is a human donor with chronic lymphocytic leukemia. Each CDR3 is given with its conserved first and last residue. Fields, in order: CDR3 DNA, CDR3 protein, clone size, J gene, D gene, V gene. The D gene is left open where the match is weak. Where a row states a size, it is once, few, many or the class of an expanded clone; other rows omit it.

TGTGCCAGCAGCGAAGAAGAAAAACTGTTTTTT,CASSEEEKLFF,NA,TRBJ1-4,NA,TRBV2
TGTGCCAGCAGCTTGGAAGTGACAGGGGCAAGTGGCTACACCTTC,CASSLEVTGASGYTF,NA,TRBJ1-2,TRBD1,TRBV5-6
TGTGCCAGCAGTGATTACCTGAATTCACCCCTCCACTTT,CASSDYLNSPLHF,NA,TRBJ1-6,NA,TRBV25-1
TGCGCCAGCAGCTTGGTTCCCTTCTCTGGGGCCAACGTCCTGACTTTC,CASSLVPFSGANVLTF,NA,TRBJ2-6,NA,TRBV5-1
TGTGCCAGCAGCAGCGTGGGTGGCTACACCTTC,CASSSVGGYTF,NA,TRBJ1-2,NA,TRBV6-5
TGCAGCGTTGACTCCCAGAACACCGGGGAGCTGTTTTTT,CSVDSQNTGELFF,few,TRBJ2-2,NA,TRBV29-1
TGTGCCAGTAGTAACCCCCAACTAGCGGTGCTCACAGATACGCAGTATTTT,CASSNPQLAVLTDTQYF,NA,TRBJ2-3,TRBD2,TRBV19
TGTGCCATCACCCCGAGGGTTGAGGGCTCACCCCTCCACTTT,CAITPRVEGSPLHF,few,TRBJ1-6,NA,TRBV10-3
TGTGCCAGTAGTCCCAGGGCGTTCGAAAAAGGCACTGAAGCTTTCTTT,CASSPRAFEKGTEAFF,NA,TRBJ1-1,NA,TRBV19
TGTGCCACCAGCCATCCTTCTTTGACTCCCGGAAACACCATATATTTT,CATSHPSLTPGNTIYF,NA,TRBJ1-3,NA,TRBV15
TGCGCCAGCAGCCTCCGTTTAGCCAAAAACATTCAGTACTTC,CASSLRLAKNIQYF,few,TRBJ2-4,NA,TRBV4-1
TGCGCCAGCAGCTCTACAGATACGCAGTATTTT,CASSSTDTQYF,NA,TRBJ2-3,NA,TRBV5-1
TGTGCCAGCAGCGTACCGGGCGAGCAGTACTTC,CASSVPGEQYF,NA,TRBJ2-7,NA,TRBV9
TGTGCCAGCAGCGATAGCGGGGGGCTTAACACCGGGGAGCTGTTTTTT,CASSDSGGLNTGELFF,NA,TRBJ2-2,TRBD2,TRBV9
TGTGCCAGCAGCTTCGGCAGACAAGAGACCCAGTACTTC,CASSFGRQETQYF,NA,TRBJ2-5,NA,TRBV7-6
TGTGCCTGGAGTTCCAGATGGGCAGGAGAAAAACTGTTTTTT,CAWSSRWAGEKLFF,NA,TRBJ1-4,NA,TRBV30
TGTGCCAGCAGTTTCAGGGGTGCGGCTAATGAAAAACTGTTTTTT,CASSFRGAANEKLFF,NA,TRBJ1-4,NA,TRBV28
TGCGCCAGCAGCTCCACCGGACAGAGTAGCGGGGGAGAGACCCAGTACTTC,CASSSTGQSSGGETQYF,NA,TRBJ2-5,TRBD2,TRBV5-1
TGTGCCAGCAGCTTAGAACAGCGGTGGGGCGAGCAGTACTTC,CASSLEQRWGEQYF,NA,TRBJ2-7,NA,TRBV7-2
TGTGCCAGCAGCCATCAACCGGGGGGTACTGAAGCTTTCTTT,CASSHQPGGTEAFF,few,TRBJ1-1,NA,TRBV7-8
TGTGCCTGGAGCCGGAGGGTCTTTGATGGAGGCTACACCTTC,CAWSRRVFDGGYTF,NA,TRBJ1-2,NA,TRBV30
TGTGCCAGCAGCCTTACAGGGGCGCCTGAAGCTTTCTTT,CASSLTGAPEAFF,NA,TRBJ1-1,TRBD1,TRBV5-4
TGCGCCAGCAGCCAAGGAGTACAGACTTTTGGAGAGACCCAGTACTTC,CASSQGVQTFGETQYF,NA,TRBJ2-5,NA,TRBV4-1
TGTGCCAGCAGTTACTCGTTGGATCAGCCCCAGCATTTT,CASSYSLDQPQHF,NA,TRBJ1-5,NA,TRBV6-6
TGTGCCAGCAGCGCGATCAGGGGCACTGAAGCTTTCTTT,CASSAIRGTEAFF,NA,TRBJ1-1,NA,TRBV9
TGTGCCAGCAGCTTGAAGGGATCCTACGAGCAGTACTTC,CASSLKGSYEQYF,NA,TRBJ2-7,NA,TRBV5-6
TGTGCCAGCAGCTCCGGGACAGGAGTTTGGGATGGCTACACCTTC,CASSSGTGVWDGYTF,NA,TRBJ1-2,TRBD1,TRBV7-2